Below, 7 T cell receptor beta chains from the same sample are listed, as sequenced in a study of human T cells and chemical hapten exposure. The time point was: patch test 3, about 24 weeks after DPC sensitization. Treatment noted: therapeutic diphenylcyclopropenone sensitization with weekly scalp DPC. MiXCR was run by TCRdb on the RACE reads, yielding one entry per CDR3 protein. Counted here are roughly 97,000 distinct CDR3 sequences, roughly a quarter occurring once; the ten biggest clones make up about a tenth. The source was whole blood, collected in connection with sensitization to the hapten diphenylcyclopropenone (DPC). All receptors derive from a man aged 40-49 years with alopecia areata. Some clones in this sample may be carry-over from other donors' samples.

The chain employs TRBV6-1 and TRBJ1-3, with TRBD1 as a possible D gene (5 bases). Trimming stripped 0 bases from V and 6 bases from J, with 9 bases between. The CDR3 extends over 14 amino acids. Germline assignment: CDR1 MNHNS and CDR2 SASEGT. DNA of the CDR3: TGTGCCAGCAGTGAAGCGGGGCAGCAAAACACCATATATTTT. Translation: CASSEAGQQNTIYF.

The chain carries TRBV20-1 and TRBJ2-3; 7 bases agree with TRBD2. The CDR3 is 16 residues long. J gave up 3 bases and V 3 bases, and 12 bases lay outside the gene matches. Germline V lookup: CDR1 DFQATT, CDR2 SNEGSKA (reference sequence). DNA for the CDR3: TGCAGTGCTAGGGGGGAAATGAGCGGGACGACAGATACGCAGTATTTT. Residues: CSARGEMSGTTDTQYF.

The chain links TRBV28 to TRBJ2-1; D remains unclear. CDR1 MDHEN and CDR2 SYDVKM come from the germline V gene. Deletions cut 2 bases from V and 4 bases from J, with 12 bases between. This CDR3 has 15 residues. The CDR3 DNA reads TGTGCCAGCAGTTTAATTGAATTTAAATACAATGAGCAGTTCTTC. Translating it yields CASSLIEFKYNEQFF.

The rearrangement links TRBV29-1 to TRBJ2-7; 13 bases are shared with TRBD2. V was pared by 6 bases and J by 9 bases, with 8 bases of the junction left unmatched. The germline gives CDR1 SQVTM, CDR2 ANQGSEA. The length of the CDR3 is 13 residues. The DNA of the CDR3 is TGCAGCGTGAAACTAGCGGGAGGGCCGGGGCAGTACTTC. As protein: CSVKLAGGPGQYF.

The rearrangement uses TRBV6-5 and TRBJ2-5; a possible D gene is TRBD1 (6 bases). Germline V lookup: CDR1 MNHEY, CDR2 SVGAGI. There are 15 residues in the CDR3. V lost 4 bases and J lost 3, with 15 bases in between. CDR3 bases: TGTGCCAGCAGTTCGACCGGGACAATGGAAGAGACCCAGTACTTC. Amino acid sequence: CASSSTGTMEETQYF.

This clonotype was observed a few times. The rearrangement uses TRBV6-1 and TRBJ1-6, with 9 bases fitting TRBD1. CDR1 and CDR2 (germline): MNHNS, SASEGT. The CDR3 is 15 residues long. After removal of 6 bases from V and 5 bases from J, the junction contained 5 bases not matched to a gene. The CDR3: CASREDRGNNSPLHF. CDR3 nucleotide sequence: TGTGCCAGCAGGGAGGACAGGGGTAATAATTCACCCCTCCACTTT.

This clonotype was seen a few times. The CDR3 spells CSALQGSDQPQHF. The CDR3 region has the DNA TGCAGTGCTCTACAGGGATCCGATCAGCCCCAGCATTTT. The V gene is TRBV20-1, the J gene TRBJ1-5; D may be TRBD1 (6 bases). CDR1 is DFQATT and CDR2 is SNEGSKA in the germline V gene (reference sequence). The CDR3 runs 13 residues. Trimming took 5 bases from V and 5 from J, leaving 13 bases between them.